What follows are 3 T cell receptor beta chains derived from one specimen sequenced in a study of shared T cell receptors in the human thymus. Libraries were prepared by immunoSEQ multiplex PCR; TCRdb keeps only in-frame clonotypes and omits some of them. This table has hundreds of thousands of clones, around 93% appearing once. What was sequenced was thymocytes. The receptors come from a human donor.

The V call is TRBV18, the J call TRBJ2-1; 8 bases match TRBD1. The CDR3 contains 13 residues. From germline, CDR1 is KGHSH and CDR2 LQKENI. The CDR3 coding sequence is TGTGCGATACGACAGGGGCGCGACAATGAGCAGTTCTTC. Translating gives CAIRQGRDNEQFF. The whole variable domain, remainder taken from reference TRBV18 and TRBJ2-1, is NAGVMQNPRHLVRRRGQEARLRCSPMKGHSHVYWYRQLPEEGLKFMVYLQKENIIDESGMPKERFSAEFPKEGPSILRIQQVVRGDSAAYFCAIRQGRDNEQFFGPGTRLTVL.

The V gene is TRBV5-1, the J gene TRBJ1-4; D is undetermined. Germline CDR1 is SGHRS and CDR2 is YFSETQ. V was clipped by 4 bases and J by 2 bases, with 15 bases between them. The CDR3 runs 16 residues. CDR3 sequence (DNA): TGCGCCAGCAGCCCAAAGCCGGACGGTACTAATGAAAAACTGTTTTTT. This sequence encodes CASSPKPDGTNEKLFF.

This clone was found once. The chain employs TRBV5-6 and TRBJ2-7, with D unclear. The CDR3 loop spans 15 amino acids. Trimming took 0 bases from V and 2 from J, leaving 12 bases between them. In germline, CDR1 is SGHDT, CDR2 YYEEEE. CDR3 sequence reads: CASSLDGYQPYEQYF. For the CDR3, the DNA is TGTGCCAGCAGCTTGGACGGATATCAGCCCTACGAGCAGTACTTC.